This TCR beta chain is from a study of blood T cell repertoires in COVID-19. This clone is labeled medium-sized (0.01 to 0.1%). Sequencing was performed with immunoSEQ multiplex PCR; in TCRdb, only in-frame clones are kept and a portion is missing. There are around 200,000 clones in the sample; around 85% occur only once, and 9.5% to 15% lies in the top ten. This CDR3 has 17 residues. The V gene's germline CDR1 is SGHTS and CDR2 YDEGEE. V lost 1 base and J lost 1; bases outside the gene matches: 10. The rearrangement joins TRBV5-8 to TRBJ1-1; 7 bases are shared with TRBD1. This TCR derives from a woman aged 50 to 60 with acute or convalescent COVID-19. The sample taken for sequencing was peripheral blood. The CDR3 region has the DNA TGTGCCAGCAGCTTGAGGAGGGGGCGAGATTGGAACACTGAAGCTTTCTTT. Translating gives CASSLRRGRDWNTEAFF.